These T cell receptor beta chains were read from a single sample in a study of glioma-infiltrating T cells after dendritic cell vaccination. Only in-frame clones appear in the TCRdb table, and some are missing; sequencing was by immunoSEQ multiplex PCR. Here the sample spans roughly 80,000 clones, around 86% being singletons. The material sequenced was blood, taken after dendritic cell vaccination. These receptors all stem from a human donor with glioblastoma. CDR3s include the opening cysteine and the closing phenylalanine or tryptophan. Rows may omit the clone size; those that give it use once, few, many or a size class.

. TRBJ2-1 TRBV11-2 CASSLDPQGVIAFF
. TRBJ2-1 TRBV19 CASSINGGTAIYNEQFF
. TRBJ2-5 TRBV29-1 CSVDRWAAQETQYF
. TRBJ2-4 TRBV4-1 CASSQDSAGYIQYF
. TRBJ2-3 TRBV6-1 CASSEEGRGSADTQYF
. TRBJ2-5 TRBV20-1 CSATGQETQYF
. TRBJ1-3 TRBV15 CATSRAGGHSGNTIYF
few TRBJ2-7 TRBV6-6 CASSSSQGDEQYF
. TRBJ1-1 TRBV12-5 CASGLERDRVSEAFF
. TRBJ2-3 TRBV6-1 CASCGGGLGTDTQYF
. TRBJ1-6 TRBV27 CASSNRYSPLHF
. TRBJ2-4 TRBV2 CASSKGGTGGYIQYF
. TRBJ2-7 TRBV11-2 CASRTGQGYERYF
. TRBJ1-2 TRBV6-5 CASSYSEGTSGYTF
. TRBJ1-5 TRBV19 CASSFRTRGQPQHF
. TRBJ2-1 TRBV7-2 CASSPSRRGAEQFF
. TRBJ1-5 TRBV7-2 CASSLTADQPQHF
. TRBJ1-1 TRBV6-4 CASSVTVYTEAFF
. TRBJ2-7 TRBV5-6 CASSLGGTSGYEQYF
once TRBJ2-7 TRBV6-1 CASSEDRVGLYEQYF
. TRBJ1-1 TRBV9 CASSVGGGVMNTEAFF
. TRBJ2-1 TRBV7-5 CARSPQGANNEQFF
. TRBJ2-7 TRBV7-8 CASSGEGDEQYF
. TRBJ1-3 TRBV14 CASSQSTGGIYSGNTIYF
. TRBJ1-4 TRBV6-5 CASSRQGATNEKLFF
once TRBJ2-5 TRBV9 CASSITSDQETQYF
. TRBJ1-1 TRBV14 CASSLLDRLNTEAFF
. TRBJ2-5 TRBV7-8 CASSLGQGGRETQYF
. TRBJ2-1 TRBV5-6 CASSLRNREDEQFF
. TRBJ1-3 TRBV4-1 CASSRRGTISSGNTIYF
. TRBJ2-7 TRBV7-6 CASSLSTGWDYEQYF
. TRBJ2-1 TRBV5-1 CASSFRDRGPSGQFF
. TRBJ2-7 TRBV19 CASGAGATPYEQYF
. TRBJ2-1 TRBV7-2 CASSSFSGAGYEQFF
once TRBJ1-1 TRBV13 CASSLPLRGLDFVNTEAFF